The 21 T cell receptor beta chains below come from one sample, sequenced in a study of Graves' ophthalmopathy and Graves' hyperthyroidism. TCR beta CDR3 amplification used RNA transcripts. Following a first-round RT-PCR that used HTBI primers, a second-round multiplex PCR was carried out. In TCRdb, the multiplex PCR reads were re-called with MiXCR into one record per CDR3 protein. The sample consists of roughly 610,000 distinct CDR3 sequences, 22% of them appearing once. Sequenced sample: peripheral blood. These receptors were taken from a woman between 18 and 29 years old with stable Graves' hyperthyroidism. Some clones in this sample may be carry-over from other donors' samples.

Ten or more counts support this clonotype. The chain has TRBV6-1 and TRBJ2-7; D is perhaps TRBD1 (6 bases). V dropped 1 base and J dropped 2 bases, with 12 bases sitting between them. Germline CDR1 and CDR2: MNHNS and SASEGT. This CDR3 region has 15 residues. CDR3 residues: CASSEGAGAAYEQYF. The DNA of the CDR3 is TGTGCCAGCAGTGAAGGGGCAGGGGCAGCCTACGAGCAGTACTTC.

This clonotype has ten or more counts. The J gene is TRBJ2-5, the V gene TRBV4-2; TRBD2 is a possible D gene (5 bases). V was cut by 1 base and J by 1 base, with 13 bases left in between. Germline V lookup: CDR1 LGHNA, CDR2 YNFKEQ. This CDR3 is 16 amino acids long. CDR3 protein: CASSQALRAGQETQYF. DNA of the CDR3: TGTGCCAGCAGCCAAGCTCTGAGGGCCGGCCAAGAGACCCAGTACTTC.

This clonotype was detected ten times or more. The chain joins TRBV6-4 to TRBJ1-5, with 8 bases lining up with TRBD1. With V trimmed by 5 bases and J by 7 bases, 19 bases remained unmatched. The CDR3 has 18 amino acids. Germline assignment: CDR1 MRHNA and CDR2 SNTAGT. The CDR3 sequence: CASSQGTTGAIGRQPQHF. The CDR3 region has the DNA TGTGCCAGCAGTCAGGGGACGACAGGGGCCATCGGCAGGCAGCCCCAGCATTTT.

This clonotype was counted only a few times. This chain connects TRBV30 to TRBJ1-1; possible D gene TRBD1, 5 bases. V lost 7 bases to trimming and J lost 1 base, with 16 bases between them. This CDR3 region has 14 residues. The germline V gene has CDR1 GTSNPN and CDR2 SVGIG (reference sequence). The CDR3 DNA reads as TGTGCCTTTTTCCGCGGGGGGGGGAACACTGAAGCTTTCTTT. This sequence encodes CAFFRGGGNTEAFF.

The V and J genes are TRBV20-1 and TRBJ2-7; 9 bases fit TRBD1. Germline V gene lookup returns CDR1 DFQATT and CDR2 SNEGSKA (reference sequence). The CDR3 is made up of 15 amino acids. With 2 bases clipped from V and 3 bases from J, the junction kept 8 bases outside the gene matches. The CDR3 DNA is TGCAGTGCTAGACCGATCGACAGGGGGTACTACGAGCAGTACTTC. Its translation: CSARPIDRGYYEQYF.

This clonotype was seen ten or more times. The J gene is TRBJ2-7, the V gene TRBV19, with D possibly being TRBD1 (6 bases). This CDR3 is built from 16 residues. Trimming pared 6 bases from V and 4 bases from J, leaving 22 bases between. The germline V gene encodes CDR1 LNHDA and CDR2 SQIVND (reference sequence). The CDR3 region has the DNA TGTGCCAGTAGGAGCAGGGATTCGTTAGGGGGTTACGAGCAGTACTTC. Translation gives CASRSRDSLGGYEQYF. The complete variable domain, with remaining parts taken from reference TRBV19 and TRBJ2-7, reads DGGITQSPKYLFRKEGQNVTLSCEQNLNHDAMYWYRQDPGQGLRLIYYSQIVNDFQKGDIAEGYSVSREKKESFPLTVTSAQKNPTAFYLCASRSRDSLGGYEQYFGPGTRLTVT.

This clonotype was picked up many times. This rearrangement joins TRBV10-3 to TRBJ1-2, with D perhaps matching TRBD1 (5 bases). Germline lookup yields CDR1 ENHRY and CDR2 SYGVKD. The CDR3 is 14 residues long. The V gene lost 4 bases and the J gene lost 4 bases, with 13 bases spanning the gap. In DNA, the CDR3 is TGTGCCATCAGTGTCATGGGGGACTCCTATGGCTACACCTTC. The encoded protein is CAISVMGDSYGYTF.

This chain connects TRBV20-1 to TRBJ2-7; D not resolved. Germline V CDR1 and CDR2: DFQATT, SNEGSKA (reference sequence). The CDR3 spans 12 residues. Trimming pared 2 bases from V and 2 bases from J, leaving 7 bases between. CDR3: CSARSDTYEQYF. CDR3 in DNA: TGCAGTGCTAGATCCGACACCTACGAGCAGTACTTC.

The genes are TRBV3-1 and TRBJ2-2, with unresolved D. Per germline, CDR1 LGHDT and CDR2 YNNKEL (reference sequence). The length of the CDR3 is 17 residues. The V gene lost 0 bases and the J gene lost 4 bases, with 15 bases spanning the gap. CDR3 DNA: TGTGCCAGCAGCCAAGAACCGATGGCGGTGAGCACCGGGGAGCTGTTTTTT. Translating gives CASSQEPMAVSTGELFF.

This clonotype was counted many times. V usage is TRBV5-1 and J usage is TRBJ2-7; TRBD1 might be the D (6 bases). CDR3 size: 14 residues. CDR1 is SGHRS, CDR2 YFSETQ, per germline. V was shortened by 4 bases and J by 3 bases, with 14 bases between the two germline ends. CDR3 sequence (DNA): TGCGCCAGCAGCCTCGGGACACTTTACTACGAGCAGTACTTC. Translation: CASSLGTLYYEQYF.

The sample holds many counts of this clonotype. The V and J genes are TRBV20-1 and TRBJ1-1; a possible D gene is TRBD1 (6 bases). Trimming took 0 bases from V and 1 from J, leaving 9 bases between them. This CDR3 has 14 amino acids. The V gene's germline CDR1 is DFQATT and CDR2 SNEGSKA (reference sequence). The CDR3: CSARDGGSNTEAFF. The CDR3 DNA follows: TGCAGTGCTAGAGATGGGGGCTCGAACACTGAAGCTTTCTTT.

This clonotype was counted at least ten times. At one end, the junction sequence differs from germline, possibly due to a read error. The V call is TRBV12-3 or TRBV12-4, the J call TRBJ2-2; D remains ambiguous. There are 14 residues in the CDR3. In DNA form, the CDR3 reads TGCGCCAGCAGCTTGGCGGAAAACACCGGGGAGCTGTTTTTT. Protein product: CASSLAENTGELFF.

This clonotype was detected ten times or more. This sequence joins TRBV9 and TRBJ1-1; D is possibly TRBD1 (6 bases). The CDR3 is 15 residues long. The V end was cut by 0 bases, the J end by 0 bases, with 9 bases between. The germline V gene has CDR1 SGDLS and CDR2 YYNGEE. The CDR3 is CASSVEGQLNTEAFF. The CDR3 DNA reads as TGTGCCAGCAGCGTAGAAGGACAGCTGAACACTGAAGCTTTCTTT.

The chain is built from TRBV4-2 and TRBJ1-1; D may be TRBD1 (5 bases). The V and J ends lost 5 bases and 3 bases respectively, with 16 bases between them. CDR1 is LGHNA and CDR2 is YNFKEQ in the germline V gene. CDR3 length equals 15 residues. The CDR3 bases are TGTGCCAGCAGCGAGCCCGCACAGACAGACACTGAAGCTTTCTTT. This gives the protein CASSEPAQTDTEAFF.

The table lists this clonotype with many counts. CDR3 amino acids: CASSESALTGELFF. CDR3 sequence (DNA): TGTGCCAGCAGTGAATCGGCGCTAACCGGGGAGCTGTTTTTT. The chain couples TRBV2 to TRBJ2-2; D not resolved. Between the trimmed V and J ends, which lost 2 bases and 5 bases, there was a span of 9 bases. This CDR3 is 14 amino acids long. Germline V lookup: CDR1 SNHLY, CDR2 FYNNEI. Using reference TRBV2 and TRBJ2-2 for the parts outside the CDR3, the full variable domain is EPEVTQTPSHQVTQMGQEVILRCVPISNHLYFYWYRQILGQKVEFLVSFYNNEISEKSEIFDDQFSVERPDGSNFTLKIRSTKLEDSAMYFCASSESALTGELFFGEGSRLTVL.

V is TRBV24-1 and J is TRBJ2-2; D is tentatively TRBD1 or TRBD2 (7 bases each). The CDR3 runs 16 residues. Trimming took 5 bases from V and 4 from J, leaving 16 bases between them. The germline V gene encodes CDR1 KGHDR and CDR2 SFDVKD. The CDR3 here is CATSAETRGGTGELFF. DNA for the CDR3: TGTGCCACCAGTGCCGAAACCAGGGGGGGCACCGGGGAGCTGTTTTTT.

The V call is TRBV6-2 or TRBV6-3, the J call TRBJ1-1; D is unclear. The CDR3 has 12 amino acids. Trimming pared 3 bases from V and 5 bases from J, leaving 7 bases between. Germline lookup yields CDR1 MNHEY and CDR2 SVGEGT. CDR3 bases: TGTGCCAGCAGTTATTTTAGGACTGAAGCTTTCTTT. Its protein is CASSYFRTEAFF.

This clonotype was seen repeatedly, ten times or more. The chain carries TRBV4-1 and TRBJ1-2; possibly TRBD1 for D (6 bases). This CDR3 has 17 residues. V lost 1 base and J lost 8, with 23 bases in between. Germline assignment: CDR1 MGHRA and CDR2 YSYEKL. In DNA form, the CDR3 reads TGCGCCAGCAGCCAAGTTCGGGCAAGTAGACAGGCCGTCGGCTACACCTTC. It yields the protein CASSQVRASRQAVGYTF.

This chain uses TRBV20-1 with TRBJ1-2; D perhaps matches TRBD1 (5 bases). Germline V lookup: CDR1 DFQATT, CDR2 SNEGSKA (reference sequence). This CDR3 has 14 residues. V was cut by 1 base and J by 3 bases, with 12 bases left in between. CDR3 in DNA: TGCAGTGCTAGAGTGGGTGTGGGACACTATGGCTACACCTTC. Protein sequence: CSARVGVGHYGYTF.

In regard to this clonotype: One end of the junction fails to match germline, which may point to a read error. V and J are TRBV5-1 and TRBJ2-5; 7 bases line up with TRBD1. CDR3 length equals 13 residues. Germline assignment: CDR1 SGHRS and CDR2 YFSETQ. CDR3 amino acids: CASSRDSQEAQYF. CDR3 nucleotide sequence: TGCGCCAGCAGCCGGGACAGCCAAGAGGCCCAGTACTTC. The variable domain in full, completed from reference TRBV5-1 and TRBJ2-5, reads KAGVTQTPRYLIKTRGQQVTLSCSPISGHRSVSWYQQTPGQGLQFLFEYFSETQRNKGNFPGRFSGRQFSNSRSEMNVSTLELGDSALYLCASSRDSQEAQYFGPGTRLLVL.

This clonotype was counted ten times or more. This chain uses TRBV2 with TRBJ1-1, with TRBD1 matching 10 bases. The CDR3 runs 16 residues. CDR1 is SNHLY and CDR2 is FYNNEI in the germline V gene. V trimming: 4 bases; J trimming: 4 bases; junction bases outside the gene matches: 9. The CDR3 DNA reads as TGTGCCAGCAGTGCTGCCGGGACAGGGGCCGGCACTGAAGCTTTCTTT. This sequence encodes CASSAAGTGAGTEAFF.